This entry features one TCR beta chain sequence. Its antigen remains unknown. The sample comes from a study of cytomegalovirus exposure and HLA in healthy donors. General study results and limits: Researchers reportedly found TCR beta sequences accurately predicted most subjects' HLA-A and HLA-B alleles.

The CDR3 length is 13 residues. V lost 3 bases and J lost 5, with 11 bases in between. Looked up from germline, CDR1 is MNHEY and CDR2 is SMNVEV (reference sequence). The PCR used 60 Vbeta and 13 Jbeta primers. Clones were sequenced by immunoSEQ multiplex PCR, and TCRdb holds only the in-frame ones, with some missing. The sample records 95,000 to 150,000 clones, around three quarters being singletons. The V gene is TRBV27, the J gene TRBJ2-7, with a tentative D call TRBD1 (6 bases). This TCR was sampled from a middle-aged woman in good health and CMV-seropositive. Sequenced input: PBMCs. The CDR3: CASSLGRGDEQYF. DNA of the CDR3: TGTGCCAGCAGTTTGGGCAGGGGTGACGAGCAGTACTTC.